These 10 T cell receptor beta chains were sequenced from one sample in a study of cytomegalovirus exposure and HLA in healthy donors (dated by TCRdb to the late 2010s). The library was produced with the immunoSEQ multiplex PCR assay. For the multiplex PCR, a mixture combining 60 forward primers for TCR Vbeta segments and 13 reverse primers for TCR Jbeta segments was used. Imported from immuneACCESS, the table was reduced by TCRdb to in-frame sequences with V and J called. These copies leave out some clones; in studies compared against another copy, an unresolved V gene accounts for under half, and the cause of the remainder is not known. The sample table shows around 170,000 clones, and roughly 82% are seen once. The biggest ten clones account for over 1.5% of the sample. The sequencing sample was made of PBMCs. All receptors come from a man aged 40-50 years in good health and CMV-seronegative.

The chain carries TRBV6-5 and TRBJ2-5; possible D gene TRBD2, 6 bases. Trimming shortened V by 2 bases and J by 4 bases, and 8 bases separated the two germline ends. Germline V gene data show CDR1 as MNHEY and CDR2 as SVGAGI. This CDR3 is built from 13 residues. The CDR3: CASSYPGVETQYF. As DNA, the CDR3 is TGTGCCAGCAGTTACCCGGGGGTAGAGACCCAGTACTTC.

This sequence joins TRBV6-5 and TRBJ1-1; D gene uncertain. This CDR3 region has 15 residues. Trimming shortened V by 2 bases and J by 1 base, and 11 bases separated the two germline ends. Looked up from germline, CDR1 is MNHEY and CDR2 is SVGAGI. The CDR3 sequence is CASSYTTSGNTEAFF. The CDR3, as DNA: TGTGCCAGCAGTTACACCACATCGGGGAACACTGAAGCTTTCTTT.

This chain connects TRBV5-5 to TRBJ1-5, with D tentatively TRBD1 (5 bases). V was shortened by 3 bases and J by 3 bases, with 16 bases between the two germline ends. Germline V gives CDR1 SGHKS, CDR2 YYEKEE (reference sequence). The CDR3 covers 16 residues. The CDR3 sequence: CASSSKGSGNNQPQHF. The CDR3, as DNA: TGTGCCAGCAGCTCTAAGGGGAGCGGGAACAATCAGCCCCAGCATTTT. Based on the CDR3 plus reference TRBV5-5 and TRBJ1-5, the full variable domain is DAGVTQSPTHLIKTRGQQVTLRCSPISGHKSVSWYQQVLGQGPQFIFQYYEKEERGRGNFPDRFSARQFPNYSSELNVNALLLGDSALYLCASSSKGSGNNQPQHFGDGTRLSIL.

The chain employs TRBV30 and TRBJ2-2; tentatively, D is TRBD1 (6 bases). Germline CDR1 GTSNPN, CDR2 SVGIG (reference sequence). CDR3 length: 13 amino acids. V lost 2 bases and J 5 bases, leaving 9 bases between the germline ends. This CDR3 reads CAWSIQGTGELFF. The DNA of the CDR3 is TGTGCCTGGAGTATACAGGGTACCGGGGAGCTGTTTTTT.

V is TRBV7-6 and J is TRBJ1-4; a weak D match, TRBD1 (6 bases). Trimming removed 2 bases at V and 11 bases at J, with 18 bases between. This CDR3 spans 15 amino acids. From germline, CDR1 is SGHVS and CDR2 FNYEAQ. CDR3 in DNA: TGTGCCAGCAGCTTAACGCCACAGGGTGTAGGTAAACTGTTTTTT. Translation gives CASSLTPQGVGKLFF. Using reference TRBV7-6 and TRBJ1-4 for the parts outside the CDR3, the full variable domain is GAGVSQSPRYKVTKRGQDVALRCDPISGHVSLYWYRQALGQGPEFLTYFNYEAQQDKSGLPNDRFSAERPEGSISTLTIQRTEQRDSAMYRCASSLTPQGVGKLFFGSGTQLSVL.

The chain is built from TRBV11-3 and TRBJ2-7; D perhaps matches TRBD2 (6 bases). The germline V and J ends were trimmed by 1 base and 2 bases, with 9 bases remaining between them. The germline gives CDR1 SGHNT, CDR2 YENEEA. CDR3 length equals 14 residues. The CDR3 DNA follows: TGTGCCAGCAGCTTAGCGGGCGGGACCTACGAGCAGTACTTC. Residues: CASSLAGGTYEQYF.

The V call is TRBV5-1, the J call TRBJ2-1, with TRBD2 identical over 10 bases. The CDR3 runs to 14 residues. Germline assignment: CDR1 SGHRS and CDR2 YFSETQ. J lost 4 bases, V lost 10 bases, and 8 bases had no gene match. The CDR3 sequence is CAGKTSGTYNEQFF. The CDR3 DNA reads TGCGCCGGCAAAACTAGCGGGACTTACAATGAGCAGTTCTTC.

The chain has TRBV19 and TRBJ1-3; no clear D gene. This CDR3 is 14 amino acids long. Per the germline V gene, CDR1 is LNHDA and CDR2 is SQIVND (reference sequence). Trimming pared 4 bases from V and 0 bases from J, leaving 7 bases between. The CDR3 spells CASSRRGSGNTIYF. DNA of the CDR3: TGTGCCAGTAGTAGGCGCGGCTCTGGAAACACCATATATTTT.

This clone was seen just once. A junction end diverges from the germline sequence, so it may reflect a read error. The V call is TRBV5-1, the J call TRBJ2-3, with D possibly TRBD1 on 6 matching bases. Per the germline V gene, CDR1 is SGHRS and CDR2 is YFSETQ. The CDR3 length is 14 residues. The CDR3 DNA reads as TGCGCCAGCAGCCTAGGGGGACGGGCAGATGCGCAGTATTTT. This gives the protein CASSLGGRADAQYF.

This clone was detected a few times. This chain uses TRBV27 with TRBJ1-3, with 7 bases lining up with TRBD1. Per the germline V gene, CDR1 is MNHEY and CDR2 is SMNVEV (reference sequence). This CDR3 contains 13 residues. V dropped 7 bases and J dropped 6; count of bases not matched to a gene: 6. The CDR3 sequence: CASKRQGENTIYF. As DNA, the CDR3 is TGTGCCAGCAAAAGACAGGGTGAAAACACCATATATTTT.